The 8 T cell receptor beta chains below come from one sample, sequenced in a study of T cell responses to AZD1222 COVID-19 vaccine. The repertoire was sequenced with immunoSEQ multiplex PCR; TCRdb's copy has only in-frame clones and lacks some. The table records 57,000 or so clones, around 81% of them present only once. This sample comprised peripheral blood, obtained 28 days after the second AZD1222 dose. These receptors all stem from an adult who received the AZD1222 COVID-19 vaccine.

This sequence joins TRBV29-1 and TRBJ2-2, with 11 bases identical to TRBD1. The germline V gene has CDR1 SQVTM and CDR2 ANQGSEA. The CDR3 length is 15 residues. After removal of 6 bases from V and 5 bases from J, the junction contained 8 bases not matched to a gene. The CDR3 protein is CSVNFGTGGTGELFF. CDR3 in DNA: TGCAGCGTAAACTTCGGGACAGGGGGAACCGGGGAGCTGTTTTTT.

The rearrangement joins TRBV4-1 to TRBJ1-2; D ambiguous. With 4 bases removed from V and 7 bases from J, the gap between germline ends came to 16 bases. The CDR3 spans 14 residues. Germline lookup yields CDR1 MGHRA and CDR2 YSYEKL. The CDR3 loop is CASSPSGRVGGYTF. The CDR3 DNA follows: TGCGCCAGCAGCCCCTCGGGAAGAGTGGGTGGCTACACCTTC.

This clone is labeled as medium-sized (0.01 to 0.1%). The chain has TRBV4-2 and TRBJ1-2, with no clear D. With 1 base removed from V and 5 bases from J, the gap between germline ends came to 14 bases. CDR1 is LGHNA, CDR2 YNFKEQ, per germline. The CDR3 runs to 15 residues. CDR3 sequence reads: CASSQASTAPYGYTF. The CDR3 coding sequence is TGTGCCAGCAGCCAAGCTTCGACCGCCCCTTATGGCTACACCTTC.

The chain has TRBV5-1 and TRBJ2-7; TRBD1 or TRBD2 may be the D gene (5 bases each). This CDR3 has 13 residues. The V and J ends lost 0 bases and 3 bases respectively, with 7 bases between them. In germline, CDR1 is SGHRS, CDR2 YFSETQ. The CDR3 protein is CASSLAGLYEQYF. The CDR3 DNA is TGCGCCAGCAGCTTGGCGGGGCTCTACGAGCAGTACTTC.

The chain recombines TRBV24-1 with TRBJ1-5, with D unresolved. Trimming left V 3 bases short and J 2 bases short, with 13 bases between. CDR1 and CDR2 from the germline V gene are KGHDR and SFDVKD. The CDR3 covers 16 residues. CDR3 DNA: TGTGCCACCAGTGATCGGAGGTTTAGCGGCAATCAGCCCCAGCATTTT. Its translation: CATSDRRFSGNQPQHF.

The chain recombines TRBV7-9 with TRBJ2-3, with D possibly TRBD2 on 6 matching bases. The CDR3 has 15 amino acids. Trimming pared 4 bases from V and 0 bases from J, leaving 11 bases between. Germline loops: CDR1 SEHNR, CDR2 FQNEAQ (reference sequence). DNA of the CDR3: TGTGCCAGCAGCTCCACCGGGACTAGCACAGATACGCAGTATTTT. Translated, it gives CASSSTGTSTDTQYF.

The chain is built from TRBV9 and TRBJ2-3; 7 bases are shared with TRBD2. The V gene end was trimmed by 0 bases and the J gene end by 3 bases; junction bases not matched to a gene: 10. The CDR3 is 17 amino acids. Germline CDR1 SGDLS, CDR2 YYNGEE. As DNA, the CDR3 is TGTGCCAGCAGCGTAGCGGGAGGCTCGTTAGCGACAGATACGCAGTATTTT. It specifies CASSVAGGSLATDTQYF.

The chain couples TRBV21-1 to TRBJ1-6. TRBV21-1 is assigned pseudogene status. There are 13 residues in the CDR3. CDR3 in DNA: TGTGCCAGCAGGCTTCCCGGGCTAGTGCCCCTCCACTTT. It yields the protein CASRLPGLVPLHF.